The 27 T cell receptor beta chains presented below share a single source sample, sequenced in a study of blood T cell repertoires in COVID-19. Clones were sequenced by immunoSEQ multiplex PCR, and TCRdb holds only the in-frame ones, with some missing. The sample holds 120,000 or so clones, 83% seen once. The specimen was peripheral blood. The receptors were sampled from an older man with active or convalescent COVID-19.

The chain joins TRBV6-5 to TRBJ1-6; no reliable D call. This CDR3 has 12 amino acids. CDR1 is MNHEY and CDR2 is SVGAGI in the germline V gene. V was trimmed by 8 bases and J by 15 bases, leaving 17 bases between them. In nucleotides, the CDR3 is TGTGCCAGCCTGACGGTGGACTGGGTCCTCCACTTT. Translation gives CASLTVDWVLHF.

The DNA for the CDR3 is TGTGCCAGCAGCCCGCGGACAGCCTACAATGAGCAGTTCTTC. This sequence encodes CASSPRTAYNEQFF. V gene TRBV7-9 combines with J gene TRBJ2-1; D is perhaps TRBD1 (6 bases). The V gene's germline CDR1 is SEHNR and CDR2 FQNEAQ (reference sequence). The CDR3 loop spans 14 amino acids. Deletions cut 5 bases from V and 2 bases from J, with 10 bases between.

This sequence joins TRBV9 and TRBJ2-5; TRBD1 agrees at 9 bases. CDR1 is SGDLS, CDR2 YYNGEE, per germline. CDR3 size: 15 residues. V trimming: 3 bases; J trimming: 6 bases; junction bases outside the gene matches: 9. CDR3 sequence (DNA): TGTGCCAGCAGCGGGCCGGGACAGGGTAGGCAGACCCAGTACTTC. It translates to CASSGPGQGRQTQYF.

The chain links TRBV6-1 to TRBJ1-5, with D uncertain. This CDR3 is 17 amino acids long. Germline V gene lookup returns CDR1 MNHNS and CDR2 SASEGT. V was cut by 6 bases and J by 7 bases, with 25 bases left in between. The CDR3 bases are TGTGCCAGCAGGGAATCGGTAGACTCCTCCAGTATACAGCCCCAGCATTTT. Translating gives CASRESVDSSSIQPQHF.

The sample holds one count of this clone. The gene calls are TRBV7-2 and TRBJ1-2, with 7 nucleotides matching TRBD1. V trimming: 0 bases; J trimming: 7 bases; junction bases outside the gene matches: 5. The CDR3 is made up of 14 amino acids. CDR1 is SGHTA, CDR2 FQGNSA, per germline. The chain's CDR3 is CASSLARGRRGYTF. CDR3 nucleotides: TGTGCCAGCAGCTTAGCGAGGGGGCGGCGTGGCTACACCTTC.

The chain carries TRBV9 and TRBJ2-5; D not certain. There are 14 residues in the CDR3. The V gene lost 3 bases and the J gene lost 5 bases, with 14 bases spanning the gap. The germline CDR1 and CDR2 sequences are SGDLS and YYNGEE. CDR3 DNA sequence: TGTGCCAGCAGCGAGACACGGTGGGCCGAGACCCAGTACTTC. The encoded protein is CASSETRWAETQYF.

DNA of the CDR3: TGTGCCAGCAGTTTATTCCGGGGAAATCAGCCCCAGCATTTT. Translated: CASSLFRGNQPQHF. V is TRBV28 and J is TRBJ1-5; no firm D call. Trimming took off 1 base at V and 4 bases at J, with 8 bases between the two ends. This CDR3 region has 14 residues. Germline V gene sequence: CDR1 MDHEN, CDR2 SYDVKM.

The CDR3 is CASAMLPETGSHEQYF. CDR3 DNA sequence: TGTGCCAGCGCAATGCTACCTGAGACAGGGAGCCACGAGCAGTACTTC. This sequence joins TRBV7-3 and TRBJ2-7; 7 nucleotides align to TRBD1. This CDR3 has 16 amino acids. The V gene's germline CDR1 is SGHTA and CDR2 FQGTGA. V lost 8 bases to trimming and J lost 5 bases; unmatched junction nucleotides: 18.

This clone was found a few times. The chain uses TRBV28 and TRBJ2-7; 9 positions agree with TRBD1. CDR1 is MDHEN, CDR2 SYDVKM, per germline. The CDR3 covers 14 residues. The trim removed 5 bases at V and 3 bases at J, leaving 5 bases unmatched. Here the CDR3 reads CASSHRGPIYEQYF. CDR3 nucleotide sequence: TGTGCCAGCAGTCACAGGGGGCCAATCTACGAGCAGTACTTC.

This clone was counted a few times. This chain connects TRBV19 to TRBJ2-2; a possible D gene is TRBD1 (5 bases). This CDR3 is built from 16 residues. Deletions cut 3 bases from V and 4 bases from J, with 15 bases between. Germline CDR1 and CDR2: LNHDA and SQIVND (reference sequence). CDR3 nucleotides: TGTGCCAGTAGTATCAGCAGGGTCAGTTCCACCGGGGAGCTGTTTTTT. This sequence encodes CASSISRVSSTGELFF. Together with reference TRBV19 and TRBJ2-2, the CDR3 gives the full variable domain: DGGITQSPKYLFRKEGQNVTLSCEQNLNHDAMYWYRQDPGQGLRLIYYSQIVNDFQKGDIAEGYSVSREKKESFPLTVTSAQKNPTAFYLCASSISRVSSTGELFFGEGSRLTVL.

The V call is TRBV5-4, the J call TRBJ2-3; no reliable D call. V gave up 0 bases and J gave up 4 bases, with 6 bases separating them. The CDR3 loop spans 13 amino acids. Germline values: CDR1 SGHNT, CDR2 YYREEE (reference sequence). The DNA for the CDR3 is TGTGCCAGCAGCTTGGGAGGATCAGATACGCAGTATTTT. Translation gives CASSLGGSDTQYF.

The rearrangement links TRBV20-1 to TRBJ2-3; TRBD1 agrees at 7 bases. Trimming cost V 3 bases and J 6 bases; bases outside gene matches: 3. The CDR3 is 12 amino acids. CDR1 and CDR2 from the germline V gene are DFQATT and SNEGSKA (reference sequence). CDR3 sequence: CSASRGGDTQYF. The CDR3 coding sequence is TGCAGTGCTAGTCGAGGGGGCGATACGCAGTATTTT.

The rearrangement uses TRBV10-3 and TRBJ1-1; no clear D gene. There are 14 residues in the CDR3. V shed 7 bases and J shed 0 bases, with 12 bases lying between them. Germline V CDR1 and CDR2: ENHRY, SYGVKD. The CDR3 coding sequence is TGTGCCATCACCGCCGCCCGGGTGAACACTGAAGCTTTCTTT. Protein product: CAITAARVNTEAFF.

The V and J genes are TRBV6-6 and TRBJ2-1; the D call may be TRBD1 or TRBD2 (6 bases each). V dropped 5 bases and J dropped 9 bases, with 17 bases sitting between them. CDR1 and CDR2 (germline): MNHNY, SVGAGI (reference sequence). The length of the CDR3 is 14 residues. CDR3 in amino acids: CASSQGTGRPEQFF. Written as DNA, the CDR3 is TGTGCCAGCAGTCAGGGGACTGGACGTCCTGAGCAGTTCTTC.

Many counts were recorded for this clone. The CDR3 loop reads CASSLKTGGLGTEAFF. The CDR3 DNA reads as TGTGCCAGCAGCTTGAAGACAGGGGGTCTGGGCACTGAAGCTTTCTTT. The V and J genes are TRBV5-4 and TRBJ1-1, with 9 bases fitting TRBD1. The germline CDR1 and CDR2 sequences are SGHNT and YYREEE (reference sequence). V was pared by 1 base and J by 4 bases, with 8 bases of the junction left unmatched. The CDR3 extends over 16 amino acids.

V gene TRBV28 combines with J gene TRBJ2-2; D remains unclear. Per germline, CDR1 MDHEN and CDR2 SYDVKM. This CDR3 spans 12 amino acids. The V and J ends lost 6 bases and 8 bases respectively, with 10 bases between them. The CDR3 loop is CASSHLLGELFF. CDR3 nucleotide sequence: TGTGCCAGCAGCCACCTACTAGGGGAGCTGTTTTTT.

This clone was picked up a small number of times. The rearrangement uses TRBV30 and TRBJ1-6; D uncertain. Germline-derived CDR1 and CDR2 are GTSNPN and SVGIG (reference sequence). Trimming took 2 bases from V and 6 from J, leaving 8 bases between them. This CDR3 region has 13 residues. Here the CDR3 reads CAWSLTPNSPLHF. Written as DNA, the CDR3 is TGTGCCTGGAGTTTGACACCTAATTCACCCCTCCACTTT.

The V and J genes are TRBV18 and TRBJ2-7, with D maybe TRBD1 (6 bases). This CDR3 region has 16 residues. CDR1 is KGHSH and CDR2 is LQKENI in the germline V gene. V lost 2 bases and J lost 4, with 18 bases in between. DNA for the CDR3: TGTGCCAGCTCACCAGGGGGTCGGGAAGGGACATACGAGCAGTACTTC. This translates into CASSPGGREGTYEQYF. The variable domain in full, completed from reference TRBV18 and TRBJ2-7, reads NAGVMQNPRHLVRRRGQEARLRCSPMKGHSHVYWYRQLPEEGLKFMVYLQKENIIDESGMPKERFSAEFPKEGPSILRIQQVVRGDSAAYFCASSPGGREGTYEQYFGPGTRLTVT.

This clone appeared a few times. The J gene is TRBJ2-7, the V gene TRBV4-1, with TRBD1 matching over 8 bases. Germline values: CDR1 MGHRA, CDR2 YSYEKL. The CDR3 is 15 amino acids. V shed 1 base, J shed 4 bases, and the junction held 6 bases outside the gene matches. The CDR3: CASSQGPGGGYEQYF. CDR3 DNA: TGCGCCAGCAGCCAAGGACCAGGGGGCGGGTACGAGCAGTACTTC.

The chain combines TRBV7-8 with TRBJ2-7, with D perhaps TRBD1 (6 bases). V lost 2 bases and J lost 4, with 6 bases in between. Germline V gene lookup returns CDR1 SGHVS and CDR2 FQNEAQ. CDR3 size: 12 residues. CDR3 coding DNA: TGTGCCAGCAGCTTACAGGGGTACGAGCAGTACTTC. Translating it yields CASSLQGYEQYF.

J is TRBJ1-2 and V is TRBV6-1; a weak D match, TRBD1 (6 bases). The CDR3 is 14 amino acids. The germline CDR1 and CDR2 sequences are MNHNS and SASEGT. Trimming removed 0 bases at V and 4 bases at J, with 9 bases between. CDR3 nucleotide sequence: TGTGCCAGCAGTGAAGCACAGGGATTCTATGGCTACACCTTC. Residues: CASSEAQGFYGYTF.

The chain recombines TRBV29-1 with TRBJ1-4; 8 bases agree with TRBD1. J was trimmed by 8 bases and V by 6 bases; bases with no gene match: 11. Germline loops: CDR1 SQVTM, CDR2 ANQGSEA. There are 14 residues in the CDR3. The CDR3 bases are TGCAGCGTAAGGACAGGACAGGGCAACGAAAAACTGTTTTTT. Translation gives CSVRTGQGNEKLFF.

The chain recombines TRBV4-3 with TRBJ2-3; D is perhaps TRBD2 (5 bases). The germline V gene encodes CDR1 LGHNA and CDR2 YSLEER. This CDR3 comprises 17 residues. V gave up 5 bases and J gave up 1 base, with 19 bases separating them. The CDR3 reads CASSTTGVSAGTDTQYF. CDR3 sequence (DNA): TGCGCCAGCAGCACAACCGGGGTGAGCGCCGGCACAGATACGCAGTATTTT.

J is TRBJ1-6 and V is TRBV9, with D possibly being TRBD1 (5 bases). V shed 3 bases and J shed 14 bases, with 18 bases lying between them. CDR3 length: 14 amino acids. The germline V gene encodes CDR1 SGDLS and CDR2 YYNGEE. CDR3: CASSAGFGGNTLHF. The DNA of the CDR3 is TGTGCCAGCAGCGCCGGGTTTGGGGGGAACACCCTCCACTTT.

V and J are TRBV27 and TRBJ2-7; TRBD1 is a possible D gene (6 bases). Deletions cut 3 bases from V and 4 bases from J, with 10 bases between. This CDR3 is 13 amino acids long. In germline, CDR1 is MNHEY, CDR2 SMNVEV (reference sequence). CDR3 nucleotides: TGTGCCAGCAGTTTGGCAGGGGTTTACGAGCAGTACTTC. Protein: CASSLAGVYEQYF.

The J gene is TRBJ2-7, the V gene TRBV5-4, with TRBD1 identical over 9 bases. Trimming removed 0 bases from V and 3 bases from J; junction bases left unmatched: 4. Germline-derived CDR1 and CDR2 are SGHNT and YYREEE (reference sequence). The CDR3 totals 15 residues. CDR3 protein: CASSLVDRGYYEQYF. CDR3 DNA: TGTGCCAGCAGCTTGGTGGACAGGGGTTACTACGAGCAGTACTTC.

The genes are TRBV18 and TRBJ1-1; 9 bases agree with TRBD1. The CDR3 extends over 15 amino acids. Germline CDR1 reads KGHSH; CDR2 reads LQKENI. After removal of 1 base from V and 7 bases from J, the junction contained 7 bases not matched to a gene. For the CDR3, the DNA is TGTGCCAGCTCACCACGGACAGGGGTGGTCCGTGAAGCTTTCTTT. This translates into CASSPRTGVVREAFF.